The clone carrying this T cell receptor (beta chain) was detected a few times. The target antigen is unknown. Patients selected for sequencing had displayed CD8+CD57+ cell expansion by flow cytometry. The data are from a study of CD8+CD57+ T cells in acquired aplastic anemia. General observations from the study: Researchers report that some 31 CD8+ CDR3 sequences appeared in both patients and controls. The study found no significant CD8+ Simpson's diversity difference between patients and controls.

The study profiled TCR beta VDJ and CDR3 using genomic DNA as template. Via MiXCR, TCRdb re-called the reads, giving one row per CDR3 protein. Among fewer than 250,000 distinct CDR3 sequences listed, approximately 45% were seen once. Germline CDR1 and CDR2: LNHNV and YYDKDF (reference sequence). CDR3 length: 16 residues. The V segment lost 6 bases and the J segment 6 bases; nucleotides outside the gene matches: 12. The genes are TRBV15 and TRBJ2-1; 9 nucleotides align to TRBD2. Sequenced input: sorted CD4+, CD8+, or CD8+CD57+ T cells (not recorded which) from PBMCs. This TCR was recovered from a human donor with aplastic anemia. CDR3 sequence (DNA): TGTGCCACCAGTTTCCCCACGGGACTAGCAGTCAATGAGCAGTTCTTC. It is translated as CATSFPTGLAVNEQFF.